These 3 T cell receptor beta chains share one sample of origin, sequenced in a study of cytomegalovirus exposure and HLA in healthy donors. Amplification used 60 Vbeta primers and 13 Jbeta primers. Only in-frame clones appear in the TCRdb table, and some are missing; sequencing was by immunoSEQ multiplex PCR. The sample shows nearly 110,000 clones, more than 70% of them seen only once. Sequenced input: PBMCs. Receptor source: a man aged 25 to 45 in good health and CMV-seronegative.

The rearrangement uses TRBV4-2 and TRBJ2-5; unclear D gene. Per germline, CDR1 LGHNA and CDR2 YNFKEQ. CDR3 length equals 15 residues. The ends were cut back, 1 base at V and 5 bases at J, with 14 bases in the middle. The CDR3 coding sequence is TGTGCCAGCAGCCAAGTTACGGGTTTAATGGAGACCCAGTACTTC. This encodes CASSQVTGLMETQYF.

CDR3 in amino acids: CASRVGGYNEKLFF. CDR3 nucleotide sequence: TGTGCCAGCCGTGTAGGGGGCTATAATGAAAAACTGTTTTTT. This chain uses TRBV2 with TRBJ1-4; 7 bases fit TRBD1. Germline V gene data show CDR1 as SNHLY and CDR2 as FYNNEI. V was pared by 8 bases and J by 4 bases, with 7 bases of the junction left unmatched. The CDR3 has 14 residues. Using reference TRBV2 and TRBJ1-4 for the parts outside the CDR3, the full variable domain is EPEVTQTPSHQVTQMGQEVILRCVPISNHLYFYWYRQILGQKVEFLVSFYNNEISEKSEIFDDQFSVERPDGSNFTLKIRSTKLEDSAMYFCASRVGGYNEKLFFGSGTQLSVL.

The sample holds a few counts of this clone. The V call is TRBV6-5, the J call TRBJ1-2; maybe TRBD1 (5 bases). The CDR3 covers 14 residues. CDR1 is MNHEY, CDR2 SVGAGI, per germline. V lost 6 bases to trimming and J lost 13 bases, with 24 bases between them. CDR3 nucleotide sequence: TGTGCCAGCAGACCTCGCGGAGGTCTTTTCGGGGGCACCTTC. Translated: CASRPRGGLFGGTF.